What follows are 14 T cell receptor beta chains derived from one specimen sequenced in a study of T cell changes during pregnancy in multiple sclerosis. Profiling relied on immunoSEQ multiplex PCR, and the TCRdb table lists in-frame clones only, not all of them. The top ten clones hold roughly 3.9% of a sample with tens of thousands of clones, just under 95% of them seen once. The material was peripheral blood, obtained after pregnancy. The receptor set was obtained from a female donor in good health, enrolled as a control in a pregnancy study.

The chain joins TRBV19 to TRBJ2-3, with 7 bases matching TRBD2. With V trimmed by 8 bases and J by 6 bases, 17 bases remained unmatched. In germline, CDR1 is LNHDA, CDR2 SQIVND (reference sequence). This CDR3 comprises 16 residues. CDR3 residues: CASGMVWGGVRDTQYF. The DNA for the CDR3 is TGTGCCAGTGGGATGGTCTGGGGGGGTGTACGGGATACGCAGTATTTT.

The rearrangement uses TRBV7-2 and TRBJ2-7; D is perhaps TRBD1 (5 bases). Between the trimmed V and J ends, which lost 5 bases and 3 bases, there was a span of 17 bases. Germline V gene lookup returns CDR1 SGHTA and CDR2 FQGNSA. The CDR3 contains 15 residues. The CDR3 loop is CASSPTVGQGYEQYF. CDR3 sequence (DNA): TGTGCCAGCAGCCCCACCGTAGGGCAGGGCTACGAGCAGTACTTC. The full variable domain, its missing parts supplied by reference TRBV7-2 and TRBJ2-7, is GAGVSQSPSNKVTEKGKDVELRCDPISGHTALYWYRQSLGQGLEFLIYFQGNSAPDKSGLPSDRFSAERTGGSVSTLTIQRTQQEDSAVYLCASSPTVGQGYEQYFGPGTRLTVT.

The chain is built from TRBV19 and TRBJ1-2, with TRBD1 as a possible D gene (5 bases). There are 13 residues in the CDR3. The V gene's germline CDR1 is LNHDA and CDR2 SQIVND (reference sequence). V was trimmed by 3 bases and J by 7 bases, leaving 12 bases between them. DNA of the CDR3: TGTGCCAGTAGTATCGCGCAGGGAAGTGGCTACACCTTC. It is translated as CASSIAQGSGYTF.

The V gene is TRBV5-5, the J gene TRBJ2-5; perhaps TRBD1 as D (6 bases). The CDR3 consists of 14 residues. Germline loops: CDR1 SGHKS, CDR2 YYEKEE (reference sequence). V lost 0 bases and J lost 5, with 11 bases in between. The CDR3 sequence: CASSLDPRGETQYF. CDR3 nucleotides: TGTGCCAGCAGCTTGGATCCGAGGGGGGAGACCCAGTACTTC.

V usage is TRBV5-1 and J usage is TRBJ1-2, with 8 bases fitting TRBD1. The CDR3 is 14 amino acids. V lost 2 bases, J lost 4 bases, and 4 bases stayed unmatched. Germline lookup yields CDR1 SGHRS and CDR2 YFSETQ. The CDR3 nucleotides are TGCGCCAGCAGCTTACAGGGGGAGGCCTATGGCTACACCTTC. This translates into CASSLQGEAYGYTF.

This chain joins TRBV6-5 and TRBJ2-7, with a tentative D call TRBD1 (6 bases). Deletions cut 2 bases from V and 5 bases from J, with 10 bases between. Germline V gene data show CDR1 as MNHEY and CDR2 as SVGAGI. The CDR3 runs 13 residues. The CDR3, as DNA: TGTGCCAGCAGTTACGGACAGTACAACGAGCAGTACTTC. Translated: CASSYGQYNEQYF.

CDR3 sequence: CASSPTGRSYEQYF. DNA of the CDR3: TGTGCCAGCAGCCCTACAGGGCGCTCCTACGAGCAGTACTTC. This sequence joins TRBV11-2 and TRBJ2-7; the D gene is possibly TRBD1 (6 bases). The ends were cut back, 5 bases at V and 0 bases at J, with 11 bases in the middle. This CDR3 has 14 residues. Per germline, CDR1 SGHAT and CDR2 FQNNGV. Based on the CDR3 plus reference TRBV11-2 and TRBJ2-7, the full variable domain is EAGVAQSPRYKIIEKRQSVAFWCNPISGHATLYWYQQILGQGPKLLIQFQNNGVVDDSQLPKDRFSAERLKGVDSTLKIQPAKLEDSAVYLCASSPTGRSYEQYFGPGTRLTVT.

This chain connects TRBV4-1 to TRBJ2-1; 8 bases are a match to TRBD2. V lost 4 bases, J lost 1 base, and 6 bases stayed unmatched. The length of the CDR3 is 16 residues. Per the germline V gene, CDR1 is MGHRA and CDR2 is YSYEKL. This CDR3 is CASSPGRGGSYNEQFF. Here the CDR3 DNA reads TGCGCCAGCAGCCCAGGTCGCGGGGGGTCCTACAATGAGCAGTTCTTC.

DNA for the CDR3: TGTGCCAGCACTAAAGGGACTAGCGGAATAGTTAATGAGCAGTTCTTC. It encodes CASTKGTSGIVNEQFF. The chain links TRBV27 to TRBJ2-1; 11 positions match TRBD2. Germline assignment: CDR1 MNHEY and CDR2 SMNVEV (reference sequence). The CDR3 spans 16 residues. The V and J ends lost 7 bases and 7 bases, in that order; junction bases with no gene match: 12.

The V call is TRBV28, the J call TRBJ2-7, with D possibly being TRBD1 (5 bases). CDR1 MDHEN and CDR2 SYDVKM come from the germline V gene. CDR3 length: 12 residues. V gave up 5 bases and J gave up 2 bases, with 7 bases separating them. The CDR3 reads CASSGATYEQYF. Written as DNA, the CDR3 is TGTGCCAGCAGTGGGGCTACCTACGAGCAGTACTTC. The entire variable domain, with the rest obtained from reference TRBV28 and TRBJ2-7, is as follows: DVKVTQSSRYLVKRTGEKVFLECVQDMDHENMFWYRQDPGLGLRLIYFSYDVKMKEKGDIPEGYSVSREKKERFSLILESASTNQTSMYLCASSGATYEQYFGPGTRLTVT.

The chain combines TRBV4-2 with TRBJ1-2; maybe TRBD1 (6 bases). The germline V gene encodes CDR1 LGHNA and CDR2 YNFKEQ. This CDR3 region has 16 residues. V gave up 4 bases and J gave up 0 bases, with 15 bases separating them. The CDR3 region has the DNA TGTGCCAGCAGCCGATTACAGGGCCCGTCTAACTATGGCTACACCTTC. Protein: CASSRLQGPSNYGYTF.

This clone was counted only a few times. This chain joins TRBV5-1 and TRBJ1-2; TRBD1 agrees at 7 bases. Germline CDR1 and CDR2: SGHRS and YFSETQ. This CDR3 is built from 13 residues. J gave up 5 bases and V 6 bases, and 7 bases lay outside the gene matches. DNA of the CDR3: TGCGCCAGCATGGGGGACAGCTTGTATGGCTACACCTTC. Translated, it gives CASMGDSLYGYTF.

About this clone itself: The CDR3 end shows no conserved phenylalanine or tryptophan, and so a read error is likely. V usage is TRBV5-1 and J usage is TRBJ1-1, with a tentative D call TRBD1 (5 bases). V was clipped by 4 bases and J by 0 bases, with 10 bases between them. CDR1 and CDR2 from the germline V gene are SGHRS and YFSETQ. The CDR3 is 14 residues long. The CDR3 loop is CASSADNMNTEAFL. For the CDR3, the DNA is TGCGCCAGCAGCGCGGACAACATGAACACTGAAGCTTTCCTT.

The V call is TRBV2, the J call TRBJ2-5; 8 positions match TRBD1. The CDR3 consists of 15 residues. Losses at the gene ends were 7 bases for V and 5 bases for J; bases not matched to a gene: 12. CDR1 is SNHLY, CDR2 FYNNEI, per germline. The CDR3 loop is CASKLMTGAGETQYF. For the CDR3, the DNA is TGTGCCAGCAAACTAATGACAGGGGCCGGGGAGACCCAGTACTTC.